This T cell receptor (beta chain) was identified in a study of shared clonotypes between healthy human individuals. The V and J ends lost 0 bases and 2 bases respectively, with 13 bases between them. Germline V CDR1 and CDR2: ENHRY, SYGVKD. The CDR3 has 16 residues. Sequencing used immunoSEQ multiplex PCR; TCRdb keeps in-frame clones, though not all of them. The profile shows over a million clones, approximately 70% of them singletons. The specimen sequenced was memory CD4+ T cells sorted from blood. Subset indicated: CD45RA-negative fraction. The receptor comes from a man between 18 and 29 years old in good health. The chain couples TRBV10-3 to TRBJ1-2, with D possibly TRBD1 on 5 matching bases. CDR3 DNA: TGTGCCATCAGTGAGTCGAATGCAGGGACGAACTATGGCTACACCTTC. It specifies CAISESNAGTNYGYTF.